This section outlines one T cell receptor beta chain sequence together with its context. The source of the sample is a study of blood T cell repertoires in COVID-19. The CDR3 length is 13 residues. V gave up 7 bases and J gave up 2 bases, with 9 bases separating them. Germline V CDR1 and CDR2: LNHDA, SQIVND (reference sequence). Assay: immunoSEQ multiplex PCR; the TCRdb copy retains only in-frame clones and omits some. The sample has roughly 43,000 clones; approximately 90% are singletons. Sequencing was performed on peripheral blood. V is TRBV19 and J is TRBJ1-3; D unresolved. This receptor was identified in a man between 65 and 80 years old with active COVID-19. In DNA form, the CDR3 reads TGTGCCAGTACTCTTTATGCTGGAAACACCATATATTTT. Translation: CASTLYAGNTIYF.